This T cell receptor (beta chain) is drawn from a study of shared clonotypes between healthy human individuals. Study results and caveats: Only blood was sampled; tissue repertoires likely differ. What naive subsets generally showed was a larger estimated richness than memory subsets showed.

On this clone itself: Its target is unknown.

Selected positively for CCR7 and CD45RO-negative, naive CD8 cells excluded terminally differentiated effector memory CD45RA+ cells. V trimming: 8 bases; J trimming: 6 bases; junction bases outside the gene matches: 8. Germline V gives CDR1 SGHAT, CDR2 FQNNGV. This CDR3 has 13 amino acids. Assay used: immunoSEQ multiplex PCR; TCRdb lists only in-frame clones, some missing. This sample has some 2 million clones, with over 85% found just once. The receptor's source is a man between 18 and 29 years old in good health. Input material: naive CD8+ T cells sorted from blood. The V and J genes are TRBV11-2 and TRBJ1-2; 8 nucleotides agree with TRBD1. The CDR3 sequence is CASSGQAGNGYTF. In DNA form, the CDR3 reads TGTGCCAGCTCGGGACAGGCGGGGAATGGCTACACCTTC.